This TCR beta chain was captured in a study of OX40 agonist ivuxolimab in advanced cancers. Findings of the study overall: In general, CD8+ T cells held more expanded clones than CD4+ did, on average. Antigen targets of the expanded peripheral T cells went undetermined. People who partly responded at 0.1-3.0 mg/kg had some of the least clonal expansion seen.

The CDR3 has 19 residues. Germline-derived CDR1 and CDR2 are SGHVS and FQNEAQ. V shed 4 bases, J shed 6 bases, and the junction held 14 bases outside the gene matches. TCRdb's table, derived via immunoSEQ multiplex PCR, lists solely in-frame clones and lacks some. There are 20,000 to 25,000 clones in the sample; roughly four fifths occur only once, and around 29% lies in the top ten. Notes on this clone: Its specificity is unknown.

Specimen: CD4+ or CD8+ T cells sorted from blood, collected in a trial of the OX40 agonist ivuxolimab. The chain has TRBV7-8 and TRBJ2-2, with TRBD2 matching 13 bases. The TCR sequence derives from an adult with an advanced solid tumor such as melanoma, head and neck, liver or kidney cancer. The DNA of the CDR3 is TGTGCCAGCAGCTATTCGGGACTAGCGGGAAGAGGGGTCTCCGGGGAGCTGTTTTTT. Its protein is CASSYSGLAGRGVSGELFF.